The 27 T cell receptor beta chains below come from one sample, sequenced in a study of blood T cell repertoires in COVID-19. The data were produced by immunoSEQ multiplex PCR, yet TCRdb's version contains in-frame clones alone and is incomplete. The sample lists more than 40,000 clones, more than 75% seen once, with about 16% in the top ten. Sequenced: peripheral blood. These receptors were collected from a human donor in a cohort sampled during active COVID-19.

The chain has TRBV23-1 and TRBJ2-1; a possible D gene is TRBD2 (6 bases). TRBV23-1 is filed as an ORF, its function uncertain. The V end lost 0 bases, the J end lost 3 bases, and 12 bases lay between the germline ends. CDR3 length: 16 residues. CDR3 DNA sequence: TGCGCCAGCAGTCAATCTCAGCGGGCGGACTACAATGAGCAGTTCTTC. Encoded protein: CASSQSQRADYNEQFF.

V is TRBV6-2 or TRBV6-3 and J is TRBJ1-2; D unresolved. The V and J ends lost 0 bases and 3 bases respectively, with 8 bases between them. The germline V gene has CDR1 MNHEY and CDR2 SVGEGT. There are 14 residues in the CDR3. The CDR3, as DNA: TGTGCCAGCAGTTACTCGATCACTCACTATGGCTACACCTTC. Its protein is CASSYSITHYGYTF.

The J gene is TRBJ1-1, the V gene TRBV11-2, with D tentatively TRBD1 (5 bases). The V end lost 4 bases, the J end lost 2 bases, and 14 bases lay between the germline ends. Per the germline V gene, CDR1 is SGHAT and CDR2 is FQNNGV. The CDR3 totals 15 residues. In nucleotides, the CDR3 is TGTGCCAGCAGCTCTCCGTGGGGGGTCAACACTGAAGCTTTCTTT. Encoded protein: CASSSPWGVNTEAFF.

V usage is TRBV7-9 and J usage is TRBJ1-1; TRBD1 aligns across 9 bases. The CDR3 sequence is 14 residues long. Germline CDR1 and CDR2: SEHNR and FQNEAQ (reference sequence). Trimming at V came to 5 bases and at J to 6 bases, leaving 7 bases not matched to a gene. This chain's CDR3 is CASSRGTGIAEAFF. In DNA form, the CDR3 reads TGTGCCAGCAGCCGAGGGACAGGGATCGCTGAAGCTTTCTTT.

This clone has only one observation. The chain is built from TRBV2 and TRBJ2-7; 13 nucleotides match TRBD2. Germline trimming cut 4 bases from V and 2 bases from J; bases unmatched to any gene: 5. The CDR3 contains 16 residues. Germline V gene data show CDR1 as SNHLY and CDR2 as FYNNEI. In nucleotides, the CDR3 is TGTGCCAGCAGTGGACCACTAGCGGGAGGGGCCTACGAGCAGTACTTC. It is translated as CASSGPLAGGAYEQYF.

The rearrangement joins TRBV28 to TRBJ2-7, with a tentative D call TRBD1 (6 bases). CDR1 is MDHEN and CDR2 is SYDVKM in the germline V gene. This CDR3 has 17 amino acids. The V end lost 6 bases, the J end lost 0 bases, and 21 bases lay between the germline ends. The CDR3 reads CASRGNVVRDNSYEQYF. The CDR3 bases are TGTGCCAGCAGGGGGAACGTGGTCCGGGACAACTCCTACGAGCAGTACTTC.

This chain links TRBV5-5 with TRBJ2-3, with 7 positions matching TRBD1. This CDR3 comprises 15 residues. The ends lost 4 bases at V and 2 bases at J; junction bases unmatched: 7. Looked up from germline, CDR1 is SGHKS and CDR2 is YYEKEE (reference sequence). CDR3 protein: CASSGDRAFTDTQYF. The CDR3, as DNA: TGTGCCAGCAGCGGAGACAGGGCGTTCACAGATACGCAGTATTTT.

The rearrangement uses TRBV19 and TRBJ1-1; 8 bases agree with TRBD1. Germline loops: CDR1 LNHDA, CDR2 SQIVND (reference sequence). Trimming at V came to 4 bases and at J to 4 bases, leaving 8 bases not matched to a gene. This CDR3 contains 15 residues. The CDR3 here is CASSTRTGWSTEAFF. The DNA of the CDR3 is TGTGCCAGTAGTACTCGGACAGGGTGGAGCACTGAAGCTTTCTTT. The full variable domain, completed using reference TRBV19 and TRBJ1-1, is DGGITQSPKYLFRKEGQNVTLSCEQNLNHDAMYWYRQDPGQGLRLIYYSQIVNDFQKGDIAEGYSVSREKKESFPLTVTSAQKNPTAFYLCASSTRTGWSTEAFFGQGTRLTVV.

The V call is TRBV6-5, the J call TRBJ1-6; TRBD1 might be the D (5 bases). V gave up 0 bases and J gave up 7 bases, with 10 bases separating them. The CDR3 has 15 residues. Germline loops: CDR1 MNHEY, CDR2 SVGAGI. The CDR3 is CASSYSTAGNSPLHF. CDR3 bases: TGTGCCAGCAGTTACTCGACAGCGGGAAATTCACCCCTCCACTTT.

The rearrangement links TRBV6-1 to TRBJ1-2; 8 nucleotides line up with TRBD1. This CDR3 spans 15 amino acids. J lost 6 bases, V lost 3 bases, and 9 bases had no gene match. The germline V gene has CDR1 MNHNS and CDR2 SASEGT. The CDR3 protein is CASSDNWTGKNGYTF. CDR3 nucleotide sequence: TGTGCCAGCAGTGATAATTGGACAGGGAAGAATGGCTACACCTTC.

The chain is built from TRBV27 and TRBJ2-1; D is perhaps TRBD1 (6 bases). There are 15 residues in the CDR3. Germline values: CDR1 MNHEY, CDR2 SMNVEV (reference sequence). Between the trimmed V and J ends, which lost 0 bases and 2 bases, there was a span of 8 bases. The CDR3: CASSLSRGAYNEQFF. In DNA, the CDR3 is TGTGCCAGCAGTTTATCCAGGGGTGCCTACAATGAGCAGTTCTTC.

This chain joins TRBV7-2 and TRBJ2-1; 12 bases match TRBD2. Germline values: CDR1 SGHTA, CDR2 FQGNSA. V lost 5 bases, J lost 8 bases, and 10 bases stayed unmatched. The CDR3 totals 16 residues. CDR3 region: CASSLRLAGEQDEQFF. DNA of the CDR3: TGTGCCAGCAGCCTCAGACTAGCGGGAGAACAGGATGAGCAGTTCTTC.

In this sample, this clone turned up a few times. This chain joins TRBV27 and TRBJ2-7, with TRBD1 matching 8 bases. The junction had 6 bases not matched to a gene; V was cut back by 5 bases and J by 3 bases. The CDR3 is made up of 14 amino acids. Germline CDR1 and CDR2: MNHEY and SMNVEV (reference sequence). CDR3 coding DNA: TGTGCCAGCAGTCTAGACAGGGGAGTCTACGAGCAGTACTTC. Amino acid sequence: CASSLDRGVYEQYF.

The genes are TRBV18 and TRBJ2-2, with a weak D call TRBD1 (5 bases). From germline, CDR1 is KGHSH and CDR2 LQKENI. This CDR3 is built from 17 residues. The V and J ends lost 3 bases and 0 bases respectively, with 14 bases between them. The CDR3 DNA follows: TGTGCCAGCTCACCCCTTCAGGGAAGCCCGAACACCGGGGAGCTGTTTTTT. It yields the protein CASSPLQGSPNTGELFF. The full variable domain, rest sourced from reference TRBV18 and TRBJ2-2, is NAGVMQNPRHLVRRRGQEARLRCSPMKGHSHVYWYRQLPEEGLKFMVYLQKENIIDESGMPKERFSAEFPKEGPSILRIQQVVRGDSAAYFCASSPLQGSPNTGELFFGEGSRLTVL.

The chain recombines TRBV7-9 with TRBJ1-1; the D gene is possibly TRBD1 (6 bases). The V gene lost 5 bases and the J gene lost 0 bases, with 16 bases spanning the gap. Germline lookup yields CDR1 SEHNR and CDR2 FQNEAQ (reference sequence). This CDR3 has 16 amino acids. The CDR3: CASSGPPTGLNTEAFF. CDR3 sequence (DNA): TGTGCCAGCAGCGGACCCCCGACAGGTCTGAACACTGAAGCTTTCTTT.

The CDR3 loop reads CASRLLAGGLETQYF. Here the CDR3 DNA reads TGCGCCAGCAGACTACTAGCGGGAGGTTTGGAGACCCAGTACTTC. The V and J genes are TRBV5-1 and TRBJ2-5, with 12 bases aligning to TRBD2. The CDR3 has 15 amino acids. The V gene's germline CDR1 is SGHRS and CDR2 YFSETQ. V gave up 5 bases and J gave up 5 bases; unmatched junction bases: 7.

The chain combines TRBV10-3 with TRBJ2-7, with D perhaps TRBD2 (6 bases). With 6 bases removed from V and 3 bases from J, the gap between germline ends came to 15 bases. The CDR3 totals 14 residues. In germline, CDR1 is ENHRY, CDR2 SYGVKD. As DNA, the CDR3 is TGTGCCATCAGGGCCGGGGGTGGAGACTACGAGCAGTACTTC. Translating gives CAIRAGGGDYEQYF.

The chain combines TRBV7-9 with TRBJ1-3; 7 bases map to TRBD1. The CDR3 extends over 15 amino acids. V dropped 3 bases and J dropped 2; count of bases not matched to a gene: 4. CDR1 is SEHNR, CDR2 FQNEAQ, per germline (reference sequence). The CDR3, as DNA: TGTGCCAGCAGCTTCGGGACAGCTACTGGAAACACCATATATTTT. Protein: CASSFGTATGNTIYF.

This sequence joins TRBV19 and TRBJ2-3; D unclear. The CDR3 has 15 amino acids. The germline gives CDR1 LNHDA, CDR2 SQIVND (reference sequence). Trimming shortened V by 3 bases and J by 2 bases, and 12 bases separated the two germline ends. CDR3 protein: CASSIELRLTDTQYF. The CDR3 DNA sequence: TGTGCCAGTAGTATCGAGCTTAGACTCACAGATACGCAGTATTTT.

This chain joins TRBV19 and TRBJ1-5, with D possibly TRBD1 on 5 matching bases. In germline, CDR1 is LNHDA, CDR2 SQIVND (reference sequence). This CDR3 contains 17 residues. V lost 5 bases, J lost 0 bases, and 17 bases lay in between. The CDR3 loop reads CASSADLTTDSNQPQHF. The CDR3 DNA is TGTGCCAGTAGTGCAGACCTCACGACAGATAGCAATCAGCCCCAGCATTTT.

The rearrangement joins TRBV29-1 to TRBJ2-3; 12 positions agree with TRBD2. CDR3 size: 16 residues. V lost 1 base, J lost 1 base, and 3 bases stayed unmatched. Per germline, CDR1 SQVTM and CDR2 ANQGSEA. CDR3 bases: TGCAGCGTTGAAGGACTAGCGGGAGTCGGCACAGATACGCAGTATTTT. Protein: CSVEGLAGVGTDTQYF.

This clone showed up just a few times. V is TRBV5-5 and J is TRBJ1-4; 7 bases are shared with TRBD1. Germline values: CDR1 SGHKS, CDR2 YYEKEE (reference sequence). With 2 bases clipped from V and 7 bases from J, the junction kept 5 bases outside the gene matches. The CDR3 spans 14 residues. The CDR3 coding sequence is TGTGCCAGCAGCTTACAGACAGGGACTGAAAAACTGTTTTTT. This gives the protein CASSLQTGTEKLFF.

This chain uses TRBV18 with TRBJ2-1; D is unresolved. V was shortened by 3 bases and J by 4 bases, with 13 bases between the two germline ends. Germline CDR1 reads KGHSH; CDR2 reads LQKENI. The CDR3 length is 15 residues. The CDR3 coding sequence is TGTGCCAGCTCACCCCCCACTCTTGCTTACAATGAGCAGTTCTTC. Its protein is CASSPPTLAYNEQFF.

The chain links TRBV6-6 to TRBJ1-1; D ambiguous. This CDR3 has 15 residues. The V gene's germline CDR1 is MNHNY and CDR2 SVGAGI (reference sequence). V lost 7 bases, J lost 3 bases, and 18 bases lay in between. The CDR3 DNA follows: TGTGCCAGCACCCCCAAGGCGGGGTCGGACACTGAAGCTTTCTTT. It codes for CASTPKAGSDTEAFF.

The chain recombines TRBV20-1 with TRBJ2-7; 8 bases line up with TRBD1. This CDR3 region has 14 residues. The V and J ends lost 3 bases and 1 base, in that order; junction bases with no gene match: 5. Germline lookup yields CDR1 DFQATT and CDR2 SNEGSKA (reference sequence). The CDR3: CSASDRGTSYEQYF. The DNA for the CDR3 is TGCAGTGCTAGTGACAGGGGAACATCCTACGAGCAGTACTTC.

The chain employs TRBV15 and TRBJ2-7; 9 bases align to TRBD1. This CDR3 comprises 15 residues. The V and J ends lost 0 bases and 5 bases, in that order; junction bases with no gene match: 5. Looked up from germline, CDR1 is LNHNV and CDR2 is YYDKDF (reference sequence). For the CDR3, the DNA is TGTGCCACCAGCAGAGACGGGACAGGGACCCACGAGCAGTACTTC. Translating gives CATSRDGTGTHEQYF.

The rearrangement uses TRBV27 and TRBJ2-6; 7 positions agree with TRBD1. CDR1 and CDR2 (germline): MNHEY, SMNVEV (reference sequence). This CDR3 has 16 residues. With 5 bases clipped from V and 2 bases from J, the junction kept 6 bases outside the gene matches. The CDR3 DNA reads TGTGCCAGCAGTCAAACCACAGGGGCTGGGGCCAACGTCCTGACTTTC. As protein: CASSQTTGAGANVLTF. The variable domain in full, completed from reference TRBV27 and TRBJ2-6, reads EAQVTQNPRYLITVTGKKLTVTCSQNMNHEYMSWYRQDPGLGLRQIYYSMNVEVTDKGDVPEGYKVSRKEKRNFPLILESPSPNQTSLYFCASSQTTGAGANVLTFGAGSRLTVL.